The 30 T cell receptor beta chains reported below all come from one sample, sequenced in a study of CD8+ T cells in alopecia areata. Extraction and reverse transcription of RNA yielded cDNA as the sequencing template. The method was immunoSEQ multiplex PCR; TCRdb's version includes in-frame clones alone and lacks a portion of them. The table has more than 200,000 clones, approximately 72% seen once. As to treatment: oral pan-JAK inhibitor, 5-10 mg twice daily. This material consisted of CD4+ T cells sorted from blood, taken at week 44, from a patient treated with tofacitinib. Every receptor here comes from a human donor with alopecia areata.

Turning to this clone: The sample carries other DNA sequences with the same CDR3. The V gene is TRBV10-3, the J gene TRBJ2-7; 8 bases agree with TRBD2. There are 15 residues in the CDR3. CDR1 and CDR2 (germline): ENHRY, SYGVKD. The J segment lost 2 bases and the V segment lost 6 bases, leaving 9 bases of the junction unmatched. The CDR3 region is CAISPLAGGTYEQYF. The CDR3 nucleotides are TGTGCCATCAGCCCCCTCGCGGGGGGAACCTACGAGCAGTACTTC.

The sample holds one count of this clone. The J gene is TRBJ2-3, the V gene TRBV5-1; D is undetermined. The germline V and J ends were trimmed by 0 bases and 2 bases, with 10 bases remaining between them. The CDR3 covers 15 residues. Germline V gives CDR1 SGHRS, CDR2 YFSETQ. The CDR3 reads CASSLDSSPTDTQYF. The CDR3 DNA follows: TGCGCCAGCAGCTTGGACTCGAGTCCCACAGATACGCAGTATTTT.

This clone was seen a few times. Here the CDR3 reads CASSQNNNEQFF. CDR3 nucleotide sequence: TGTGCCAGCTCACAGAATAACAATGAGCAGTTCTTC. J is TRBJ2-1 and V is TRBV18, with D unclear. Germline V lookup: CDR1 KGHSH, CDR2 LQKENI. V was shortened by 4 bases and J by 5 bases, with 6 bases between the two germline ends. The CDR3 contains 12 residues.

V is TRBV19 and J is TRBJ1-2; D is ambiguous. From germline, CDR1 is LNHDA and CDR2 SQIVND (reference sequence). This CDR3 has 13 residues. V was cut by 3 bases and J by 7 bases, with 12 bases left in between. DNA of the CDR3: TGTGCCAGTAGTATTAACACCGCGAGTGGCTACACCTTC. Translation: CASSINTASGYTF.

The chain joins TRBV5-1 to TRBJ2-7, with a possible D match to TRBD2 (6 bases). Germline V gene data show CDR1 as SGHRS and CDR2 as YFSETQ. With 4 bases removed from V and 3 bases from J, the gap between germline ends came to 23 bases. This CDR3 has 17 amino acids. CDR3 nucleotides: TGCGCCAGCAGCCCAAGGAGAAGTGGGGGACTTCTCTACGAGCAGTACTTC. Protein: CASSPRRSGGLLYEQYF.

The chain has TRBV15 and TRBJ1-1; D is uncertain. This CDR3 is 14 amino acids long. V dropped 4 bases and J dropped 3 bases, with 12 bases sitting between them. Per the germline V gene, CDR1 is LNHNV and CDR2 is YYDKDF (reference sequence). CDR3 residues: CATSKNTVDTEAFF. The CDR3 DNA reads TGTGCCACCAGCAAAAATACGGTGGACACTGAAGCTTTCTTT.

This clone was recorded only once. J is TRBJ2-1 and V is TRBV7-3; maybe TRBD2 (5 bases). Trimming stripped 8 bases from V and 15 bases from J, with 23 bases between. Per germline, CDR1 SGHTA and CDR2 FQGTGA. This CDR3 comprises 13 residues. In nucleotides, the CDR3 is TGTGCCAGCGCTCGGGGTATTTTTGAAGGTTTGTTCTTC. Protein: CASARGIFEGLFF.

The chain couples TRBV20-1 to TRBJ1-1, with 9 positions matching TRBD1. The CDR3 spans 11 residues. Germline V gives CDR1 DFQATT, CDR2 SNEGSKA (reference sequence). V was pared by 5 bases and J by 7 bases, with 2 bases of the junction left unmatched. The CDR3 region has the DNA TGCAGTGCTGGACAGGGGATTGAAGCTTTCTTT. Protein: CSAGQGIEAFF.

This chain links TRBV9 with TRBJ2-3; TRBD1 might be the D (6 bases). Trimming cost V 4 bases and J 2 bases, with 14 bases left between them. Germline CDR1 and CDR2: SGDLS and YYNGEE. CDR3 size: 15 residues. CDR3 protein: CASSIGGLITDTQYF. The CDR3 DNA sequence: TGTGCCAGCAGCATAGGGGGATTGATCACAGATACGCAGTATTTT. Complete variable domain (other parts from reference TRBV9 and TRBJ2-3): DSGVTQTPKHLITATGQRVTLRCSPRSGDLSVYWYQQSLDQGLQFLIQYYNGEERAKGNILERFSAQQFPDLHSELNLSSLELGDSALYFCASSIGGLITDTQYFGPGTRLTVL.

The chain combines TRBV4-1 with TRBJ2-2; no firm D call. This CDR3 region has 12 residues. Germline V lookup: CDR1 MGHRA, CDR2 YSYEKL. Between the trimmed V and J ends, which lost 1 base and 8 bases, there was a span of 5 bases. CDR3 nucleotide sequence: TGCGCCAGCAGCCAAGGGCGAGGGGAGCTGTTTTTT. Translation gives CASSQGRGELFF.

A note on this clone: The sample contains more than one DNA sequence encoding this CDR3. The CDR3 is CASRTGPSNQPQHF. The CDR3 DNA reads as TGTGCCAGCAGAACAGGGCCTAGCAATCAGCCCCAGCATTTT. The V call is TRBV2, the J call TRBJ1-5; tentatively, D is TRBD1 (6 bases). The CDR3 covers 14 residues. V was clipped by 6 bases and J by 0 bases, with 9 bases between them. From germline, CDR1 is SNHLY and CDR2 FYNNEI.

The rearrangement links TRBV7-2 to TRBJ2-6; 9 positions agree with TRBD1. V was pared by 5 bases and J by 4 bases, with 9 bases of the junction left unmatched. The CDR3 spans 17 residues. Germline V gene data show CDR1 as SGHTA and CDR2 as FQGNSA. For the CDR3, the DNA is TGTGCCAGCAGCGGACGGACAGGGGCTTTGGGGGCCAACGTCCTGACTTTC. Protein product: CASSGRTGALGANVLTF.

V and J are TRBV5-1 and TRBJ2-1; D may match TRBD1 or TRBD2 (5 bases each). V was cut by 0 bases and J by 9 bases, with 10 bases left in between. The CDR3 length is 13 residues. CDR1 is SGHRS and CDR2 is YFSETQ in the germline V gene. Here the CDR3 DNA reads TGCGCCAGCAGCTTGGTGGGGGTAGGTGAGCAGTTCTTC. Its translation: CASSLVGVGEQFF. Based on the CDR3 plus reference TRBV5-1 and TRBJ2-1, the full variable domain is KAGVTQTPRYLIKTRGQQVTLSCSPISGHRSVSWYQQTPGQGLQFLFEYFSETQRNKGNFPGRFSGRQFSNSRSEMNVSTLELGDSALYLCASSLVGVGEQFFGPGTRLTVL.

V and J are TRBV30 and TRBJ1-2; tentatively, D is TRBD1 (6 bases). The CDR3 spans 12 residues. Germline lookup yields CDR1 GTSNPN and CDR2 SVGIG (reference sequence). V lost 2 bases to trimming and J lost 5 bases, with 9 bases between them. The CDR3 is CAWSLQGYGYTF. CDR3 nucleotides: TGTGCCTGGAGTCTGCAGGGGTATGGCTACACCTTC. The entire variable domain, with the rest obtained from reference TRBV30 and TRBJ1-2, is as follows: SQTIHQWPATLVQPVGSPLSLECTVEGTSNPNLYWYRQAAGRGLQLLFYSVGIGQISSEVPQNLSASRPQDRQFILSSKKLLLSDSGFYLCAWSLQGYGYTFGSGTRLTVV.

The chain has TRBV6-6 and TRBJ1-1; D is possibly TRBD1 (5 bases). The CDR3 covers 13 residues. Germline V gene lookup returns CDR1 MNHNY and CDR2 SVGAGI (reference sequence). The V and J ends lost 4 bases and 4 bases respectively, with 10 bases between them. The CDR3 reads CASSFQGGTEAFF. DNA of the CDR3: TGTGCCAGCAGTTTTCAGGGAGGCACTGAAGCTTTCTTT.

The chain joins TRBV30 to TRBJ1-1; D may be TRBD1 (5 bases). The CDR3 runs to 15 residues. Trimming removed 1 base at V and 1 base at J, with 13 bases between. In germline, CDR1 is GTSNPN, CDR2 SVGIG (reference sequence). The CDR3 loop is CAWSGAGYTNTEAFF. CDR3 in DNA: TGTGCCTGGAGTGGGGCAGGGTATACGAACACTGAAGCTTTCTTT.

This clone appeared a few times. The chain has TRBV7-9 and TRBJ2-5; 12 bases map to TRBD2. Germline V gives CDR1 SEHNR, CDR2 FQNEAQ (reference sequence). J was trimmed by 3 bases and V by 7 bases; bases with no gene match: 6. This CDR3 contains 15 residues. CDR3 residues: CASTNGLAGKETQYF. In DNA, the CDR3 is TGTGCCAGCACCAACGGACTAGCGGGGAAAGAGACCCAGTACTTC.

This clone came up a few times. The genes are TRBV11-3 and TRBJ1-1; D uncertain. V shed 1 base and J shed 1 base, with 4 bases lying between them. The CDR3 has 13 residues. CDR1 SGHNT and CDR2 YENEEA come from the germline V gene. The CDR3 spells CASSLGQNTEAFF. In DNA form, the CDR3 reads TGTGCCAGCAGCTTAGGGCAGAACACTGAAGCTTTCTTT.

The chain carries TRBV14 and TRBJ2-7; the match to TRBD2 covers 7 bases. The CDR3 consists of 13 residues. Germline CDR1 and CDR2: SGHDN and FVKESK. V shed 10 bases and J 3 bases; nucleotides not matched to a gene: 9. CDR3: CATLKRGVYEQYF. CDR3 DNA: TGTGCCACCCTGAAACGGGGGGTCTACGAGCAGTACTTC.

Only a few counts were recorded for this clone. V usage is TRBV30 and J usage is TRBJ2-7; D could derive from TRBD1 or TRBD2 (6 bases each). The CDR3 is made up of 17 amino acids. Per the germline V gene, CDR1 is GTSNPN and CDR2 is SVGIG (reference sequence). V lost 0 bases to trimming and J lost 3 bases, with 21 bases between them. DNA for the CDR3: TGTGCCTGGAGTGTAACGGCTTGGGGGGCAGGCGGCTACGAGCAGTACTTC. It translates to CAWSVTAWGAGGYEQYF.

This sequence joins TRBV7-8 and TRBJ2-3; D perhaps matches TRBD1 (6 bases). V was cut by 1 base and J by 0 bases, with 8 bases left in between. Germline CDR1 SGHVS, CDR2 FQNEAQ. The CDR3 has 15 residues. The CDR3 here is CASSLGQVSTDTQYF. In DNA, the CDR3 is TGTGCCAGCAGCTTAGGACAGGTTAGCACAGATACGCAGTATTTT.

This clone was seen a handful of times. This chain joins TRBV29-1 and TRBJ1-1; the match to TRBD1 covers 7 bases. The CDR3 extends over 13 amino acids. Trimming took 6 bases from V and 0 from J; bases not matched to a gene: 4. Germline-derived CDR1 and CDR2 are SQVTM and ANQGSEA. As DNA, the CDR3 is TGCAGCGTGGAACAGGGGCTGAACACTGAAGCTTTCTTT. Translation: CSVEQGLNTEAFF.

The gene calls are TRBV25-1 and TRBJ2-2; possibly TRBD1 for D (5 bases). Germline CDR1 and CDR2: MGHDK and SYGVNS. The CDR3 length is 18 residues. V dropped 3 bases and J dropped 1 base, with 18 bases sitting between them. CDR3 sequence reads: CASSDFSMVRENTGELFF. The DNA for the CDR3 is TGTGCCAGCAGTGATTTTAGTATGGTCAGGGAGAACACCGGGGAGCTGTTTTTT.

This clone has only one observation. This chain connects TRBV30 to TRBJ1-2; TRBD1 is a possible D gene (6 bases). Per the germline V gene, CDR1 is GTSNPN and CDR2 is SVGIG (reference sequence). The V gene lost 3 bases and the J gene lost 7 bases, with 15 bases spanning the gap. This CDR3 is 13 amino acids long. The CDR3 is CAWRGRGPGGYTF. The DNA for the CDR3 is TGTGCCTGGAGAGGCAGGGGACCAGGTGGCTACACCTTC.

This clone has only one observation. The DNA for the CDR3 is TGTGCCAGCAGCTTAGACGGCCAGGGGAGCGAGCAGTACTTC. Its protein is CASSLDGQGSEQYF. This sequence joins TRBV7-9 and TRBJ2-7, with a possible D match to TRBD1 (6 bases). The CDR3 covers 14 residues. Germline V gene data show CDR1 as SEHNR and CDR2 as FQNEAQ (reference sequence). V was pared by 1 base and J by 6 bases, with 13 bases between.

The chain is built from TRBV7-2 and TRBJ2-1, with 12 bases that match TRBD2. The V gene's germline CDR1 is SGHTA and CDR2 FQGNSA. The CDR3 length is 16 residues. The V segment lost 3 bases and the J segment 5 bases; nucleotides outside the gene matches: 5. Here the CDR3 reads CASSLSGLAGNNEQFF. The CDR3 DNA is TGTGCCAGCAGCTTGTCTGGACTAGCGGGGAACAATGAGCAGTTCTTC.

The CDR3 here is CASSSDRRSQYF. The CDR3 DNA follows: TGTGCCAGCAGTTCTGACAGGAGATCGCAGTATTTT. J is TRBJ2-3 and V is TRBV6-6; D possibly corresponds to TRBD1 (6 bases). This CDR3 region has 12 residues. CDR1 MNHNY and CDR2 SVGAGI come from the germline V gene (reference sequence). Trimming stripped 4 bases from V and 10 bases from J, with 12 bases between.

The rearrangement links TRBV30 to TRBJ1-1; 7 nucleotides agree with TRBD1. J was trimmed by 3 bases and V by 4 bases; bases with no gene match: 11. Germline CDR1 reads GTSNPN; CDR2 reads SVGIG (reference sequence). The CDR3 loop spans 15 amino acids. The CDR3 DNA reads TGTGCCTGGATCTCAGGGGGGGAGAGGGACACTGAAGCTTTCTTT. This codes for CAWISGGERDTEAFF.

This clone was seen only once. The chain employs TRBV5-4 and TRBJ2-3, with no clear D. Germline assignment: CDR1 SGHNT and CDR2 YYREEE (reference sequence). V shed 2 bases and J shed 0 bases, with 16 bases lying between them. CDR3 size: 17 residues. The CDR3 DNA sequence: TGTGCCAGCAGCTTTCCCGAGTACGGAAAAAGCACAGATACGCAGTATTTT. The encoded protein is CASSFPEYGKSTDTQYF.

The chain employs TRBV19 and TRBJ1-2; D is uncertain. CDR3 length: 14 residues. V was cut by 6 bases and J by 2 bases, with 13 bases left in between. The germline V gene has CDR1 LNHDA and CDR2 SQIVND (reference sequence). The CDR3 sequence is CASRSLGRNYGYTF. The DNA of the CDR3 is TGTGCCAGTAGATCCCTCGGACGGAACTATGGCTACACCTTC.